This paragraph covers one T cell receptor beta chain sequence. The antigen is not known. The data derive from a study of T-cell memory formation after mild COVID-19. Study information: Across donors, TCR clusters were largely donor specific. Study-wide results and caveats: Cross-reactive memory apparently joined, as some responding clones appeared in pre-infection memory.

TCRdb passed the 5' RACE reads through MiXCR, listing each CDR3 protein once. The repertoire consists of some 290,000 distinct CDR3 sequences, with around 15% occurring once and the leading ten covering roughly 25%. The CDR3 contains 8 residues. CDR1 and CDR2 (germline): MRHNA, SNTAGT. V shed 11 bases and J shed 5 bases, with 3 bases lying between them. This chain links TRBV6-4 with TRBJ1-1; no definite D call. This clonotype was sampled from a man aged 18-30 years who had mild COVID-19 (a few samples of this study predate the infection). Cell type and time point are not known. The specimen sequenced was PBMCs or a T cell subset sorted from them (not recorded which). CDR3 DNA: TGTGCCGGGACTGAAGCTTTCTTT. Amino acids: CAGTEAFF.